These T cell receptor beta chains were read from a single sample in a study of cytomegalovirus exposure and HLA in healthy donors. TCRdb's copy holds only in-frame clones and misses some; the assay was immunoSEQ multiplex PCR. Altogether 120,000 or so clones are present, about 68% being singletons, with the ten largest covering approximately 10%. The material sequenced was PBMCs. These receptors all stem from a woman aged 45-60 years in good health and CMV-seropositive. The CDR3 runs from the conserved cysteine through the conserved F or W. The D gene is left open where the match is weak. The listing skips clone size in some rows; elsewhere it reads once, few, many or a size class.

CDR3aa,CDR3nt,d_gene,abundance,v_gene,j_gene
CASSLSGTYEQYF,TGTGCCAGCAGCTTGTCAGGGACCTACGAGCAGTACTTC,NA,NA,TRBV5-4,TRBJ2-7
CAWSVGAGAFSYYNEQFF,TGTGCCTGGAGTGTAGGGGCGGGGGCCTTTTCGTATTACAATGAGCAGTTCTTC,NA,NA,TRBV30,TRBJ2-1
CASSGASGNTIYF,TGTGCCAGCAGCGGGGCATCTGGAAACACCATATATTTT,NA,NA,TRBV7-2,TRBJ1-3
CASSQKDTGNEKLFF,TGCGCCAGCAGCCAGAAGGATACCGGGAATGAAAAACTGTTTTTT,NA,few,TRBV4-1,TRBJ1-4
CASSSRGSGNTIYF,TGTGCCAGCAGCTCCCGAGGGTCTGGAAACACCATATATTTT,NA,NA,TRBV7-9,TRBJ1-3
CASSETGPYGYTF,TGTGCCAGCAGTGAAACAGGGCCTTATGGCTACACCTTC,NA,NA,TRBV6-1,TRBJ1-2
CASSSPGQPNYGYTF,TGTGCCAGCAGTTCCCCGGGACAGCCTAACTATGGCTACACCTTC,TRBD1,once,TRBV6-5,TRBJ1-2
CASSITSYSNQPQHF,TGTGCCAGTAGTATAACGAGTTATAGCAATCAGCCCCAGCATTTT,NA,once,TRBV19,TRBJ1-5
CASSLDNRIVGELFF,TGTGCCAGCAGCTTAGACAACAGGATCGTCGGGGAGCTGTTTTTT,NA,NA,TRBV7-2,TRBJ2-2
CAWRGPAGGDQPQHF,TGTGCCTGGAGGGGGCCGGCAGGGGGAGATCAGCCCCAGCATTTT,TRBD1,NA,TRBV30,TRBJ1-5
CASSLSGPTDTQYF,TGTGCCAGCAGCCTCAGCGGGCCCACGGATACGCAGTATTTT,NA,once,TRBV11-3,TRBJ2-3
CASSYSQGQGSGGYTF,TGTGCCAGCAGTTACTCACAGGGACAGGGTTCGGGTGGCTACACCTTC,TRBD1,NA,TRBV6-5,TRBJ1-2
CASSPDRGYEPQHF,TGTGCCAGCAGCCCTGACAGGGGGTATGAGCCCCAGCATTTT,TRBD1,NA,TRBV7-2,TRBJ1-5
CASSPTGPDTQYF,TGCGCCAGCAGTCCGACAGGCCCAGATACGCAGTATTTT,NA,NA,TRBV10-2,TRBJ2-3
CASIQDRVRNTEAFF,TGTGCCAGTATCCAGGACAGGGTACGCAACACTGAAGCTTTCTTT,TRBD1,NA,TRBV19,TRBJ1-1
CASSILPGGEQYF,TGTGCCAGCAGCATCCTCCCAGGGGGCGAGCAGTACTTC,TRBD1,NA,TRBV7-2,TRBJ2-7
CASSLSGADEQYF,TGTGCCAGCAGTTTATCAGGGGCCGACGAGCAGTACTTC,NA,few,TRBV28,TRBJ2-7
CASSPLGGSSTDTQYF,TGTGCCAGCAGTCCCCTTGGGGGGTCTAGCACAGATACGCAGTATTTT,NA,NA,TRBV6-4,TRBJ2-3
CASSLGQGKNIQYF,TGTGCCAGCAGTTTGGGACAGGGAAAAAACATTCAGTACTTC,TRBD1,NA,TRBV2,TRBJ2-4
CAWGLAGGAQFF,TGTGCCTGGGGACTAGCGGGGGGCGCGCAGTTCTTC,TRBD2,NA,TRBV30,TRBJ2-1
CASSDLNKQISGNTIYF,TGTGCCAGCAGTGACTTAAATAAACAGATCTCTGGAAACACCATATATTTT,NA,NA,TRBV6-1,TRBJ1-3
CASSVAGVGEQYF,TGTGCCAGCAGCGTAGCGGGAGTCGGCGAGCAGTACTTC,TRBD2,many,TRBV5-4,TRBJ2-7
CASSLGASREQFF,TGTGCCAGCAGCTTAGGGGCTAGCCGCGAGCAGTTCTTC,NA,few,TRBV7-9,TRBJ2-1
CAISDRDQETQYF,TGTGCCATCAGTGACAGGGATCAAGAGACCCAGTACTTC,NA,NA,TRBV10-3,TRBJ2-5
CASNPSMGTSYGYTF,TGTGCCAGCAACCCCTCAATGGGGACTTCTTATGGCTACACCTTC,NA,NA,TRBV27,TRBJ1-2
CASSAQGTEAFF,TGCGCCAGCAGCGCTCAGGGGACTGAAGCTTTCTTT,NA,NA,TRBV4-3,TRBJ1-1
CSATLDRYYGYTF,TGCAGCGCTACCCTCGACAGGTACTATGGCTACACCTTC,NA,NA,TRBV29-1,TRBJ1-2
CASSYPGTNEQYF,TGTGCCAGCAGTTACCCGGGGACTAACGAGCAGTACTTC,TRBD2,NA,TRBV6-5,TRBJ2-7
CAWTRTSGSTDTQYF,TGTGCCTGGACCCGGACTAGCGGGAGTACAGATACGCAGTATTTT,TRBD2,once,TRBV30,TRBJ2-3
CASSLMWDSTNYGYTF,TGTGCCAGCAGCTTAATGTGGGACAGCACTAACTATGGCTACACCTTC,TRBD1,NA,TRBV7-2,TRBJ1-2
CASSSGHLQPQHF,TGTGCCAGCAGCTCGGGACACCTCCAGCCCCAGCATTTT,NA,NA,TRBV7-2,TRBJ1-5
CASSPEGEGGYTF,TGTGCCAGCAGTCCTGAGGGGGAGGGTGGCTACACCTTC,NA,NA,TRBV27,TRBJ1-2
CASSLGRHAGGYNEQFF,TGTGCCAGCAGCTTGGGAAGGCACGCGGGGGGTTACAATGAGCAGTTCTTC,TRBD2,few,TRBV7-2,TRBJ2-1
CASSLAVGPGQGGDTQYF,TGTGCCAGCAGCTTGGCCGTGGGCCCGGGACAGGGTGGCGATACGCAGTATTTT,TRBD1,NA,TRBV5-4,TRBJ2-3
CASSPRGGTGNTIYF,TGTGCCAGCAGTCCCAGGGGAGGGACCGGAAACACCATATATTTT,NA,NA,TRBV25-1,TRBJ1-3